One and the same sample provided the 4 T cell receptor beta chains below, sequenced in a study of OX40 agonist ivuxolimab in advanced cancers. The protocol was immunoSEQ multiplex PCR, while the TCRdb copy is restricted to in-frame clones and leaves out a portion. The sample contains more than 80,000 clones, around 88% of which appear only once. The sequences come from CD4+ or CD8+ T cells sorted from blood, collected in a trial of the OX40 agonist ivuxolimab. These receptors all come from an adult with an advanced solid tumor such as melanoma, head and neck, liver or kidney cancer.

This chain joins TRBV28 and TRBJ2-1; the match to TRBD2 covers 9 bases. The ends lost 6 bases at V and 3 bases at J; junction bases unmatched: 6. The CDR3 contains 15 residues. Germline assignment: CDR1 MDHEN and CDR2 SYDVKM. The CDR3 sequence is CASSQTSGDYNEQFF. CDR3 coding DNA: TGTGCCAGCAGCCAGACTAGCGGTGACTACAATGAGCAGTTCTTC.

This clone is medium-sized. V and J are TRBV30 and TRBJ2-7; TRBD2 is a possible D gene (5 bases). Germline loops: CDR1 GTSNPN, CDR2 SVGIG (reference sequence). CDR3 length: 13 residues. Trimming left V 2 bases short and J 3 bases short, with 11 bases between. The CDR3: CAWSTSGFYEQYF. In nucleotides, the CDR3 is TGTGCCTGGAGTACAAGCGGATTCTACGAGCAGTACTTC. The entire variable domain, with the rest obtained from reference TRBV30 and TRBJ2-7, is as follows: SQTIHQWPATLVQPVGSPLSLECTVEGTSNPNLYWYRQAAGRGLQLLFYSVGIGQISSEVPQNLSASRPQDRQFILSSKKLLLSDSGFYLCAWSTSGFYEQYFGPGTRLTVT.

This clone was counted a single time. J is TRBJ1-1 and V is TRBV6-1; unclear D gene. CDR3 size: 12 residues. Trimming shortened V by 7 bases and J by 0 bases, and 6 bases separated the two germline ends. Germline values: CDR1 MNHNS, CDR2 SASEGT. The CDR3 sequence is CASIWLNTEAFF. The CDR3 coding sequence is TGTGCCAGCATTTGGCTGAACACTGAAGCTTTCTTT.

The rearrangement links TRBV14 to TRBJ2-1; TRBD2 agrees at 12 bases. Germline V gene data show CDR1 as SGHDN and CDR2 as FVKESK. V trimming: 1 base; J trimming: 9 bases; junction bases outside the gene matches: 1. The CDR3 sequence is 14 residues long. The CDR3 coding sequence is TGTGCCAGCAGCCAAGGACTAGCGGGAGTTGAGCAGTTCTTC. It codes for CASSQGLAGVEQFF.